This T cell receptor (beta chain) was retrieved from a study of blood T cells in healthy people across ages. It was with a sample-barcoded 5' primer and a J-beta primer mix that a second PCR of roughly 6 to 11 cycles was run. Tagging of each cDNA molecule was performed by a template-switch adaptor with 12 random nucleotides. A single record per CDR3 protein comes from TCRdb applying MiXCR to the 5' RACE reads. This sample has about 1.8 million distinct CDR3 sequences, with around half found just once. A minimum of 6 micrograms of total RNA was extracted per sample. Germline assignment: CDR1 MNHEY and CDR2 SVGEGT. V dropped 5 bases and J dropped 9; count of bases not matched to a gene: 11. This CDR3 contains 15 residues.

Source material: blood. The V gene is TRBV6-2 or TRBV6-3, the J gene TRBJ2-1, with 9 bases identical to TRBD2. This TCR was sampled from a woman aged 40 to 50 in good health. The CDR3 loop reads CASSPPGGGAVEQFF. Written as DNA, the CDR3 is TGTGCCAGCAGTCCCCCGGGCGGGGGGGCCGTTGAGCAGTTCTTC.